This T cell receptor beta chain was retrieved from a study of T cells in tuberculosis. Looked up from germline, CDR1 is MGHDK and CDR2 is SYGVNS. V trimming: 6 bases; J trimming: 4 bases; junction bases outside the gene matches: 7. The CDR3 totals 14 residues. Only in-frame clones appear in the TCRdb table, and some are missing; sequencing was by immunoSEQ multiplex PCR. This sample yields 25,000 to 40,000 clones, of which around 90% are seen a single time; approximately 5.9% belongs to the top ten. The time point: new active TB diagnosis, blood taken before or within 7 days of starting treatment. The chain has TRBV25-1 and TRBJ1-2, with TRBD1 matching 8 bases. The clonotype was recovered from an adult with tuberculosis. Sequencing used PBMCs, obtained at tuberculosis diagnosis. The CDR3 nucleotides read TGTGCCAGCAGACCTCCCGGACAGGGCTATGGCTACACCTTC. This gives the protein CASRPPGQGYGYTF.